The entry below gives a single T cell receptor (beta chain) sequence along with its context. The antigen is undetermined. This sample is part of a study of OX40 agonist ivuxolimab in advanced cancers. As for the study in general: Patients were dosed intravenously with ivuxolimab at 0.01 to 10 mg/kg every 2 weeks.

The study, taken as a whole, reports: Partly responding patients at 0.1-3.0 mg/kg showed some of the smallest clonal expansion. Certain nonresponders additionally had low normalized T-cell clonal expansion. The study found that CD8+ T cells averaged more expanded clones than CD4+.

J lost 1 base, V lost 1 base, and 3 bases had no gene match. This CDR3 is built from 16 residues. Germline V gene data show CDR1 as LNHNV and CDR2 as YYDKDF (reference sequence). Here immunoSEQ multiplex PCR was the method, and the copy in TCRdb shows in-frame clones only, minus some. The sample consists of just under 85,000 clones, 84% of them appearing once. The rearrangement links TRBV15 to TRBJ2-2; 7 bases map to TRBD2. This clonotype was obtained from an adult with an advanced solid tumor such as melanoma, head and neck, liver or kidney cancer. Source: CD4+ or CD8+ T cells sorted from blood, taken in a trial of the OX40 agonist ivuxolimab. The CDR3 here is CATSRGRGVNTGELFF. The CDR3 DNA reads TGTGCCACCAGCAGAGGCCGGGGGGTGAACACCGGGGAGCTGTTTTTT. Looking up the rest from reference TRBV15 and TRBJ2-2 gives the full variable domain: DAMVIQNPRYQVTQFGKPVTLSCSQTLNHNVMYWYQQKSSQAPKLLFHYYDKDFNNEADTPDNFQSRRPNTSFCFLDIRSPGLGDTAMYLCATSRGRGVNTGELFFGEGSRLTVL.